This T cell receptor beta chain originates from a study of blood T cells in healthy people across ages. Study-wide points: For the donors, CMV status was unknown and possibly confounded expanded clonotype changes.

Healthy Caucasian individuals from Russia aged about 6 to 90 served as donors. Extracted total RNA amounted to at least 5 micrograms for each sample. As for this clonotype: Antigen unknown.

Germline V gene data show CDR1 as MDHEN and CDR2 as SYDVKM. The CDR3 has 15 amino acids. V gave up 6 bases and J gave up 0 bases; unmatched junction bases: 6. A sample-barcoded 5' primer and a J-beta primer mix were used in a second PCR of roughly 7 to 11 cycles. Any given sample supplied a minimum of 3 million CDR3-containing paired-end reads. MiXCR, applied by TCRdb to the 5' RACE reads, yields one record per CDR3 protein. The sample carries 600,000 to 650,000 distinct CDR3 sequences, under 65% recorded once. The clonotype was recovered from a man in his sixties in good health. Sequencing used blood. The chain couples TRBV28 to TRBJ2-7, with 9 bases matching TRBD1. CDR3 DNA: TGTGCCAGCAGGCCCGCGACAGGGGGCTCCTACGAGCAGTACTTC. As protein: CASRPATGGSYEQYF.